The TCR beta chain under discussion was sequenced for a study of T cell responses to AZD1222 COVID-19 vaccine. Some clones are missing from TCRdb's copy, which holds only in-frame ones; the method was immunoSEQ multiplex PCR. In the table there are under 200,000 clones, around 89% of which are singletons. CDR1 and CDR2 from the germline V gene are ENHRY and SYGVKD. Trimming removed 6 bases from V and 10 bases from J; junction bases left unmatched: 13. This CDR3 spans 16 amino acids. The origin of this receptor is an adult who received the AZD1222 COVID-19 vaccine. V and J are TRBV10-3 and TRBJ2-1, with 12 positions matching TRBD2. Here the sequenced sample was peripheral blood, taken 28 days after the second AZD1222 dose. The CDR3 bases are TGTGCCATCAGCGGGAATCGACTAGCGGGAGACGGGGAGCAGTTCTTC. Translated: CAISGNRLAGDGEQFF.